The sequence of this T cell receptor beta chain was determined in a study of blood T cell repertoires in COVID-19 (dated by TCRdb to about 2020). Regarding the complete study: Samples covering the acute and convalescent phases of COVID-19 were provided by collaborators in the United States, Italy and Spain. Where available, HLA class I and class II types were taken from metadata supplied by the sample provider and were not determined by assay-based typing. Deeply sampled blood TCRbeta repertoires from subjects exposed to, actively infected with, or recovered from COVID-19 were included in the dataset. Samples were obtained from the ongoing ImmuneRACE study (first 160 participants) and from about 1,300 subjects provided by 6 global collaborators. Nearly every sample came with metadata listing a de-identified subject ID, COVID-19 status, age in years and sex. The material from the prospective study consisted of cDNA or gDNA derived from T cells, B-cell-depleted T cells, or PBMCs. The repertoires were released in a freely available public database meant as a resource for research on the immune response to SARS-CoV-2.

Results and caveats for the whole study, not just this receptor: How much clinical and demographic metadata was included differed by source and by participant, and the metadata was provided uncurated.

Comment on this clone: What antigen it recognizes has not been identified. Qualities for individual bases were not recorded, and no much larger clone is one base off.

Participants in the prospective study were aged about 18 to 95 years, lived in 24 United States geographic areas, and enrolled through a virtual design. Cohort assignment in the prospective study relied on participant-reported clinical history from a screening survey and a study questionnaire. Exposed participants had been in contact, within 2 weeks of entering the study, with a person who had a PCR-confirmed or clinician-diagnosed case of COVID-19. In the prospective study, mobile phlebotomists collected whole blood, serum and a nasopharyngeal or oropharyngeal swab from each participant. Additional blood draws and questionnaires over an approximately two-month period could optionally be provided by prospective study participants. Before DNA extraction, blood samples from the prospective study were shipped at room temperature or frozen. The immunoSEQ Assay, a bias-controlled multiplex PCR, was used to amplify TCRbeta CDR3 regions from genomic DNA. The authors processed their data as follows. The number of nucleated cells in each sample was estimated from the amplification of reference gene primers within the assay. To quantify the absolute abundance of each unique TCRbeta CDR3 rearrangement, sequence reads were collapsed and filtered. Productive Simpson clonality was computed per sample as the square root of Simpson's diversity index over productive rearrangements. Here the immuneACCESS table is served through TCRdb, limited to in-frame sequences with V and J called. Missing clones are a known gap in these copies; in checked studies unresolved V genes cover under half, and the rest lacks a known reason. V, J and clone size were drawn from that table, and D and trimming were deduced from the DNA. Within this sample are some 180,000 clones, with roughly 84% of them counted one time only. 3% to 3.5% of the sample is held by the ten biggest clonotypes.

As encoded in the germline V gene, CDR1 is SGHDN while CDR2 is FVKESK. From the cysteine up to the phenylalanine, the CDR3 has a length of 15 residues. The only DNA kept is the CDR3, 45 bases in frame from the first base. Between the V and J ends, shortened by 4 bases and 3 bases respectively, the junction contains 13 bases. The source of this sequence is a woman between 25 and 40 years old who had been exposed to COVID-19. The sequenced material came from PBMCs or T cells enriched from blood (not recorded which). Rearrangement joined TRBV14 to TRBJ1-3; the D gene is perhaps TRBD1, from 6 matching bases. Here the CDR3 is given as CASSPRGGDGNTIYF. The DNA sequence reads TGTGCCAGCAGCCCCCGTGGGGGCGATGGAAACACCATATATTTT.